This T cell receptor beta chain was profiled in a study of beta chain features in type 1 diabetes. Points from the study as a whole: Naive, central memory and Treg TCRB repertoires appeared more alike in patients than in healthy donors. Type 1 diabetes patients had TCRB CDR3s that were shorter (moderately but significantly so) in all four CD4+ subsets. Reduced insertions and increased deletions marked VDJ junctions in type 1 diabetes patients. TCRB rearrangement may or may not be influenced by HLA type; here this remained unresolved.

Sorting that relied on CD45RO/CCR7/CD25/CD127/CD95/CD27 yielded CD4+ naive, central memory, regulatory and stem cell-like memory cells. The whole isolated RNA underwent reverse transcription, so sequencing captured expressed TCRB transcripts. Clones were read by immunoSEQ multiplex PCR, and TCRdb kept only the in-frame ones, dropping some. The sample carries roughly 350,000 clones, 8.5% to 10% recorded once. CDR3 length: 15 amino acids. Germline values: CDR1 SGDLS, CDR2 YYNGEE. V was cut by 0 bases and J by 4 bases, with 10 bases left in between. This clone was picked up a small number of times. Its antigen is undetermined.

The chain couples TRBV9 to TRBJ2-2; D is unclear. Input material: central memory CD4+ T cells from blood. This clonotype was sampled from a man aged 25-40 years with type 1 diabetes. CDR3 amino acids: CASSVGTFPTGELFF. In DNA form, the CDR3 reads TGTGCCAGCAGCGTAGGGACGTTTCCCACCGGGGAGCTGTTTTTT.